The clone carrying this T cell receptor (beta chain) was observed a single time. What it binds is unknown. The data stem from a study of shared clonotypes between healthy human individuals. The CDR3 has 15 residues. Germline V CDR1 and CDR2: LNHDA, SQIVND (reference sequence). Trimming cost V 5 bases and J 5 bases, with 18 bases left between them. Study-wide points: In the sorted subsets, rarefaction showed sequencing was incomplete despite large depth. Estimated richness values were generally larger in naive subsets than in memory subsets.

Here immunoSEQ multiplex PCR was the method, and the copy in TCRdb shows in-frame clones only, minus some. The sample lists over a million clones, approximately 72% occurring once. The TCR comes from a man younger than 35 in good health. Sequencing used memory CD4+ T cells sorted from blood. Subset reported: CD45RA-negative fraction. V usage is TRBV19 and J usage is TRBJ2-5, with D possibly matching TRBD2 (5 bases). The CDR3 loop reads CASSADSRRWETQYF. The CDR3 DNA reads TGTGCCAGTAGTGCGGACTCCCGGCGGTGGGAGACCCAGTACTTC.